Following are 16 T cell receptor beta chains from one sample sequenced in a study of vaccination effects on CD4 cells after COVID-19. Their antigens remain unidentified. Sequencing used immunoSEQ multiplex PCR; TCRdb keeps in-frame clones, though not all of them. Of about 14,000 clones listed, around 72% are singletons. Using viral peptide pools, the ViraFEST assay grew out antigen-specific CD4+ T cells prior to sequencing. The culture ran for around 10 days before CD4+ T cells were isolated. Participants were given two doses of BNT162b2 or mRNA-1273 vaccine. The sample consisted of CD4+ T cells from PBMCs cultured with SARS-CoV-2 spike peptides, taken after COVID-19 vaccination. These receptors were obtained from a human donor who received a COVID-19 vaccine.

This clone was seen more than once but under ten times. V is TRBV5-1 and J is TRBJ1-2; 8 bases are shared with TRBD1. CDR1 and CDR2 (germline): SGHRS, YFSETQ. CDR3 length: 13 residues. The J segment lost 6 bases and the V segment lost 1 base, leaving 2 bases of the junction unmatched. Written as DNA, the CDR3 is TGCGCCAGCAGCTTGTCAGGGGGCGATGGCTACACCTTC. This translates into CASSLSGGDGYTF.

The table lists this clone with a few counts. The chain combines TRBV6-4 with TRBJ2-3; the match to TRBD1 covers 10 bases. The CDR3 has 15 residues. Trimming removed 2 bases from V and 4 bases from J; junction bases left unmatched: 3. In germline, CDR1 is MRHNA, CDR2 SNTAGT. DNA for the CDR3: TGTGCCAGCAGTGACGTGACAGGGGGCGCAGATACGCAGTATTTT. Translated, it gives CASSDVTGGADTQYF.

This clone was recorded a few times. A junction end diverges from the germline sequence, so it may reflect a read error. The CDR3 loop reads CASSLEKPKDTF. For the CDR3, the DNA is TGTGCCAGCAGCTTAGAGAAGCCCAAGGACACGTTC. This rearrangement joins TRBV7-2 to TRBJ1-2, with D perhaps TRBD1 (5 bases). Germline lookup yields CDR1 SGHTA and CDR2 FQGNSA. There are 12 residues in the CDR3.

The chain is built from TRBV6-5 and TRBJ2-1; D gene uncertain. Germline CDR1 MNHEY, CDR2 SVGAGI. The length of the CDR3 is 15 residues. V was cut by 2 bases and J by 4 bases, with 12 bases left in between. CDR3 DNA sequence: TGTGCCAGCAGTTACGGGCTTAGCCAATACAATGAGCAGTTCTTC. Translation: CASSYGLSQYNEQFF.

The chain is built from TRBV5-1 and TRBJ1-3, with 11 bases fitting TRBD1. CDR3 length: 16 amino acids. Germline values: CDR1 SGHRS, CDR2 YFSETQ. With V trimmed by 4 bases and J by 1 base, 4 bases remained unmatched. The CDR3: CASSRTGGASGNTIYF. The DNA for the CDR3 is TGCGCCAGCAGCAGGACAGGGGGCGCGTCTGGAAACACCATATATTTT.

The chain has TRBV5-6 and TRBJ2-6; D unclear. V was clipped by 4 bases and J by 0 bases, with 5 bases between them. Germline CDR1 SGHDT, CDR2 YYEEEE. The length of the CDR3 is 14 residues. Here the CDR3 reads CASSPLSGANVLTF. In DNA, the CDR3 is TGTGCCAGCAGCCCACTCTCTGGGGCCAACGTCCTGACTTTC.

This chain connects TRBV5-4 to TRBJ1-2; unclear D gene. Per germline, CDR1 SGHNT and CDR2 YYREEE (reference sequence). With 4 bases removed from V and 7 bases from J, the gap between germline ends came to 23 bases. This CDR3 has 16 residues. The CDR3 DNA follows: TGTGCCAGCAGCCCCGATGGGCCCAACAACCGGGGTGGCTACACCTTC. This gives the protein CASSPDGPNNRGGYTF.

The V and J genes are TRBV18 and TRBJ2-1; the match to TRBD2 covers 11 bases. Germline assignment: CDR1 KGHSH and CDR2 LQKENI. The CDR3 consists of 17 residues. V was pared by 0 bases and J by 4 bases, with 5 bases of the junction left unmatched. DNA for the CDR3: TGTGCCAGCTCACCACCAACCACTAGCGGGAGTTACAATGAGCAGTTCTTC. It is translated as CASSPPTTSGSYNEQFF.

This clone was seen more than once but under ten times. The J gene is TRBJ2-7, the V gene TRBV7-3; tentatively, D is TRBD2 (5 bases). The V and J ends lost 5 bases and 4 bases respectively, with 15 bases between them. Germline V lookup: CDR1 SGHTA, CDR2 FQGTGA. This CDR3 is built from 14 residues. DNA of the CDR3: TGTGCCAGCAGCCCTAGCCCCCTAGGATACGAGCAGTACTTC. Translated, it gives CASSPSPLGYEQYF.

By its share, this clone is medium-sized. The chain couples TRBV6-1 to TRBJ2-1; 8 nucleotides match TRBD2. The germline CDR1 and CDR2 sequences are MNHNS and SASEGT. V lost 3 bases, J lost 8 bases, and 15 bases stayed unmatched. The CDR3 consists of 17 residues. The CDR3 reads CASSEPGLVGSEDEQFF. CDR3 sequence (DNA): TGTGCCAGCAGTGAGCCGGGACTAGTGGGCTCCGAGGATGAGCAGTTCTTC.

This chain joins TRBV28 and TRBJ1-5; tentative D call: TRBD1 (5 bases). The CDR3 has 14 amino acids. Trimming pared 5 bases from V and 7 bases from J, leaving 15 bases between. From germline, CDR1 is MDHEN and CDR2 SYDVKM. CDR3 in amino acids: CASSKLDRSQPQHF. Written as DNA, the CDR3 is TGTGCCAGCAGTAAATTAGACAGATCCCAGCCCCAGCATTTT.

This rearrangement joins TRBV27 to TRBJ2-7; D is undetermined. Germline V lookup: CDR1 MNHEY, CDR2 SMNVEV (reference sequence). The CDR3 runs to 15 residues. V lost 1 base, J lost 1 base, and 11 bases lay in between. CDR3 DNA sequence: TGTGCCAGCAGTTTATATAAGGGTCGGTCCTACGAGCAGTACTTC. This translates into CASSLYKGRSYEQYF.

The chain uses TRBV28 and TRBJ1-2; no definite D call. This CDR3 has 15 amino acids. Germline values: CDR1 MDHEN, CDR2 SYDVKM. V was clipped by 3 bases and J by 4 bases, with 15 bases between them. As DNA, the CDR3 is TGTGCCAGCAGTTTGATCCCCAGCGGCCTCTATGGCTACACCTTC. It codes for CASSLIPSGLYGYTF.

This rearrangement joins TRBV5-5 to TRBJ1-5; perhaps TRBD1 as D (6 bases). V gave up 4 bases and J gave up 0 bases, with 11 bases separating them. Per germline, CDR1 SGHKS and CDR2 YYEKEE (reference sequence). This CDR3 is built from 15 residues. CDR3 sequence (DNA): TGTGCCAGCAGCCGTGGACAGTATAGCAATCAGCCCCAGCATTTT. Encoded protein: CASSRGQYSNQPQHF.

This clone is a singleton in its sample. V is TRBV28 and J is TRBJ1-4; 8 bases line up with TRBD1. The germline CDR1 and CDR2 sequences are MDHEN and SYDVKM. The CDR3 is 15 residues long. V gave up 4 bases and J gave up 8 bases; unmatched junction bases: 9. This CDR3 is CASSSYRGRSEKLFF. The CDR3 DNA follows: TGTGCCAGCAGTTCGTACAGGGGGAGAAGCGAAAAACTGTTTTTT. Full variable domain (remainder filled in from reference TRBV28 and TRBJ1-4): DVKVTQSSRYLVKRTGEKVFLECVQDMDHENMFWYRQDPGLGLRLIYFSYDVKMKEKGDIPEGYSVSREKKERFSLILESASTNQTSMYLCASSSYRGRSEKLFFGSGTQLSVL.

The chain uses TRBV9 and TRBJ1-5, with D uncertain. Trimming removed 6 bases at V and 7 bases at J, with 20 bases between. CDR1 and CDR2 from the germline V gene are SGDLS and YYNGEE. The CDR3 runs 15 residues. CDR3 nucleotide sequence: TGTGCCAGCATGGGCCAGGCCGGGAAACGGCAGCCCCAGCATTTT. This sequence encodes CASMGQAGKRQPQHF.